This TCR beta chain was profiled in a study of chemoradiotherapy in HPV16-positive cancers. General observations from the study: Candidate HPV-specific clones and E7-related TCR motifs grew in tumor during treatment.

Germline loops: CDR1 SGHRS, CDR2 YFSETQ. The germline V and J ends were trimmed by 5 bases and 5 bases, with 9 bases remaining between them. This CDR3 spans 12 amino acids. For this clone: Its antigen is unidentified.

Assay: immunoSEQ multiplex PCR; the TCRdb copy retains only in-frame clones and omits some. The sample shows about 7,400 clones, 74% of them seen only once. This clonotype was sampled from a human donor with HPV-associated anogenital cancer. The chain recombines TRBV5-1 with TRBJ2-3, with D perhaps TRBD1 (6 bases). The source was tumor tissue, collected from a patient who underwent chemoradiotherapy. The CDR3 nucleotides read TGCGCCAGCAGTCTGGACAGAGATACGCAGTATTTT. Encoded protein: CASSLDRDTQYF.